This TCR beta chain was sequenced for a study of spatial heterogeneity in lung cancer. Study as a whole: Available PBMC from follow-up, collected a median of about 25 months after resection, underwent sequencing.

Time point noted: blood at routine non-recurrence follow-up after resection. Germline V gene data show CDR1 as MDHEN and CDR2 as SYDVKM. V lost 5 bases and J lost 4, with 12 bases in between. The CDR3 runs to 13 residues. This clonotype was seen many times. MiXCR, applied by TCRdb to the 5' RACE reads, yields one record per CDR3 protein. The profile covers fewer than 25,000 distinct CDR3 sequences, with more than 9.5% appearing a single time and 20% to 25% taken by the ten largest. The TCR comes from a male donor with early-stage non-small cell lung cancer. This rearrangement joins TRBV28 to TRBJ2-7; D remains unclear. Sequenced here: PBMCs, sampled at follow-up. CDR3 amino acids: CASSPQSAYEQYF. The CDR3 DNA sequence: TGTGCCAGCAGTCCTCAGTCTGCGTACGAGCAGTACTTC.